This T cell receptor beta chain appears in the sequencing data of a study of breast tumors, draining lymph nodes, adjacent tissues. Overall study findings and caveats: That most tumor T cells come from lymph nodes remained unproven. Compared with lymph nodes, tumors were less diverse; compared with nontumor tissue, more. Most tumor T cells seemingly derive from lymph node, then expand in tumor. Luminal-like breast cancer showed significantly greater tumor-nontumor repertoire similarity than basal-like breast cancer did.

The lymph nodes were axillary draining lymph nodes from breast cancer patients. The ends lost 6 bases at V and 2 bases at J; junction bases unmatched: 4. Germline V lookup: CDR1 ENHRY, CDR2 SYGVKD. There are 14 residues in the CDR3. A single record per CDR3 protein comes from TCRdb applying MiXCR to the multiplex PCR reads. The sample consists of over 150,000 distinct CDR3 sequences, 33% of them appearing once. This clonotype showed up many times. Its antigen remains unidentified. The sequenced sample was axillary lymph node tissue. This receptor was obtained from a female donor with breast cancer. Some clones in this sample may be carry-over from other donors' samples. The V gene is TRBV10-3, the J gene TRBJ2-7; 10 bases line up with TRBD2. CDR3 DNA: TGTGCCATCAGCCCCAGCGGGGGGGCCTACGAGCAGTACTTC. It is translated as CAISPSGGAYEQYF.